The 20 T cell receptor beta chains below all came from one sample that was sequenced in a study of T cells after yellow fever vaccination. Each CDR3 protein is one row after TCRdb ran MiXCR on the 5' RACE reads. This table has about 25,000 distinct CDR3 sequences, 4.5% to 6% appearing once. This specimen was PBMCs, either bulk or a sorted T-cell subset (CD4+, CD8+, memory, or dextramer-sorted; not recorded which), taken 15 days after the yellow fever booster vaccination. The source is a man aged 25 to 45 who received the YFV17D yellow fever vaccine.

In this sample, this clonotype turned up a few times. The V gene is TRBV7-2, the J gene TRBJ2-7; D is unresolved. The germline V and J ends were trimmed by 4 bases and 2 bases, with 6 bases remaining between them. This CDR3 spans 12 amino acids. Germline loops: CDR1 SGHTA, CDR2 FQGNSA. This CDR3 is CASSSGPYEQYF. Here the CDR3 DNA reads TGTGCCAGCAGCTCAGGACCCTACGAGCAGTACTTC.

This clonotype is a singleton in its sample. The J gene is TRBJ2-1, the V gene TRBV12-3 or TRBV12-4; D is perhaps TRBD1 (6 bases). The germline V and J ends were trimmed by 9 bases and 4 bases, with 16 bases remaining between them. The CDR3 contains 14 residues. The CDR3 sequence is CARSKRTEYNEQFF. CDR3 coding DNA: TGTGCCAGGAGTAAAAGGACAGAATACAATGAGCAGTTCTTC.

In this sample, this clonotype turned up many times. CDR3 DNA sequence: TGTGCCAGCAGCTATACAGGGATGGAGACCCAGTACTTC. It encodes CASSYTGMETQYF. The chain carries TRBV7-6 and TRBJ2-5, with a tentative D call TRBD1 (6 bases). Per germline, CDR1 SGHVS and CDR2 FNYEAQ. This CDR3 has 13 amino acids. The ends were cut back, 4 bases at V and 5 bases at J, with 11 bases in the middle.

This clonotype was seen many times. This chain links TRBV11-2 with TRBJ2-7; D is possibly TRBD2 (5 bases). The CDR3 is 16 residues long. Trimming stripped 0 bases from V and 6 bases from J, with 18 bases between. The germline V gene encodes CDR1 SGHAT and CDR2 FQNNGV. CDR3 sequence (DNA): TGTGCCAGCAGCTTAGATCGGAGGACTCTCTTCGGCGAGCAGTACTTC. Its protein is CASSLDRRTLFGEQYF.

The rearrangement uses TRBV5-4 and TRBJ2-4, with 9 nucleotides matching TRBD2. Germline V gene sequence: CDR1 SGHNT, CDR2 YYREEE (reference sequence). V was clipped by 5 bases and J by 8 bases; unmatched bases: 11. The CDR3 has 15 amino acids. The CDR3, as DNA: TGTGCCAGCAGTGGAGCCGGGACTAGCTCCCACATTCAGTACTTC. Residues: CASSGAGTSSHIQYF.

This clonotype is labeled medium-sized. The rearrangement joins TRBV12-3 or TRBV12-4 to TRBJ2-1; TRBD1 agrees at 7 bases. The CDR3 is 18 residues long. After removal of 5 bases from V and 4 bases from J, the junction contained 17 bases not matched to a gene. Written as DNA, the CDR3 is TGTGCCAGCAGTCCGCGAATGAACAGGGGTTCCTTTTACAATGAGCAGTTCTTC. As protein: CASSPRMNRGSFYNEQFF.

The sample holds many counts of this clonotype. The chain has TRBV20-1 and TRBJ2-5; D is perhaps TRBD1 (7 bases). Germline V CDR1 and CDR2: DFQATT, SNEGSKA (reference sequence). The CDR3 extends over 13 amino acids. The ends were cut back, 5 bases at V and 5 bases at J, with 15 bases in the middle. The CDR3 is CSADSQGGETQYF. The CDR3 DNA reads TGCAGTGCTGATAGCCAGGGGGGTGAGACCCAGTACTTC.

This clonotype occurred many times. V and J are TRBV12-3 or TRBV12-4 and TRBJ2-7; possibly TRBD1 for D (6 bases). V shed 6 bases and J shed 0 bases, with 9 bases lying between them. The CDR3 length is 13 residues. CDR3 loop: CASSWDISYEQYF. The CDR3 region has the DNA TGTGCCAGCAGCTGGGACATCTCCTACGAGCAGTACTTC.

About this clonotype: A clone one base away is much larger, so this may be a read error. The chain has TRBV20-1 and TRBJ2-7; D gene uncertain. The CDR3 contains 14 residues. Germline V gene sequence: CDR1 DFQATT, CDR2 SNEGSKA (reference sequence). In nucleotides, the CDR3 is TGCAGTGCTAGTTCCCCCCGTGACTCCTGCGAGCAGTACTTC. Residues: CSASSPRDSCEQYF.

This clonotype was detected many times. J is TRBJ2-4 and V is TRBV12-3 or TRBV12-4; D gene unclear. The CDR3 extends over 12 amino acids. V dropped 5 bases and J dropped 6 bases, with 8 bases sitting between them. For the CDR3, the DNA is TGTGCCAGCAGTCCAACGGTAAACATTCAGTACTTC. Amino acids: CASSPTVNIQYF.

This clonotype was observed at least ten times. This chain links TRBV28 with TRBJ2-7, with TRBD1 identical over 7 bases. This CDR3 has 15 amino acids. J gave up 3 bases and V 5 bases, and 10 bases lay outside the gene matches. Germline CDR1 is MDHEN and CDR2 is SYDVKM. This CDR3 is CASSLTGVSLYEQYF. CDR3 coding DNA: TGTGCCAGCAGTCTCACAGGGGTGTCCCTCTACGAGCAGTACTTC.

This clonotype came up many times. CDR3 in amino acids: CASRPGQGNQETQYF. The CDR3 DNA sequence: TGTGCCAGCAGACCGGGACAGGGAAACCAAGAGACCCAGTACTTC. The chain is built from TRBV6-2 or TRBV6-3 and TRBJ2-5; TRBD1 matches at 9 bases. The junction had 5 bases not matched to a gene; V was cut back by 6 bases and J by 0 bases. Germline CDR1 and CDR2: MNHEY and SVGEGT. This CDR3 has 15 amino acids.

Concerning this clonotype: A much larger clone sits a single nucleotide away, making a read error possible. The CDR3 nucleotides read TGCAGTGCTGCAGGACAGGGGGGACGCGCAGATACGCAGTATTTT. Translated: CSAAGQGGRADTQYF. The chain recombines TRBV20-1 with TRBJ2-3; 10 nucleotides match TRBD1. This CDR3 is built from 15 residues. The junction had 9 bases not matched to a gene; V was cut back by 5 bases and J by 4 bases. Germline V gene lookup returns CDR1 DFQATT and CDR2 SNEGSKA (reference sequence).

This clonotype came up many times. This chain links TRBV2 with TRBJ2-4; D may be TRBD1 (6 bases). CDR1 and CDR2 from the germline V gene are SNHLY and FYNNEI. CDR3 length equals 14 residues. V gave up 11 bases and J gave up 5 bases, with 19 bases separating them. In DNA, the CDR3 is TGTGCCGGCGCCGAGGGACAATCGCAAAACATTCAGTACTTC. Protein sequence: CAGAEGQSQNIQYF.

This clonotype was detected ten times or more. J is TRBJ2-7 and V is TRBV5-1; D is possibly TRBD2 (5 bases). The CDR3 has 15 residues. CDR1 and CDR2 (germline): SGHRS, YFSETQ. Trimming cost V 7 bases and J 4 bases, with 21 bases left between them. CDR3 region: CASQRSAGPAYEQYF. The CDR3 nucleotides read TGCGCCAGCCAGCGGTCAGCCGGCCCGGCGTACGAGCAGTACTTC.

There are many counts of this clonotype. The chain carries TRBV3-1 and TRBJ2-5; tentative D call: TRBD2 (5 bases). CDR3 length: 16 residues. CDR1 LGHDT and CDR2 YNNKEL come from the germline V gene (reference sequence). The ends were cut back, 0 bases at V and 2 bases at J, with 13 bases in the middle. In DNA, the CDR3 is TGTGCCAGCAGCCAAGATAAAGCGGCCATACAAGAGACCCAGTACTTC. It codes for CASSQDKAAIQETQYF.

This clonotype was observed at least ten times. The chain employs TRBV12-5 and TRBJ2-5; D gene ambiguous. Germline V lookup: CDR1 LGHNT, CDR2 FRNRAP. The germline V and J ends were trimmed by 9 bases and 1 base, with 9 bases remaining between them. The CDR3 consists of 12 residues. CDR3 sequence (DNA): TGTGCTAGCGCCCCCGGCCAAGAGACCCAGTACTTC. Translation: CASAPGQETQYF.

Many counts were recorded for this clonotype. The gene calls are TRBV28 and TRBJ1-3; unclear D gene. Per the germline V gene, CDR1 is MDHEN and CDR2 is SYDVKM. V lost 1 base to trimming and J lost 4 bases, with 2 bases between them. This CDR3 is built from 12 residues. The CDR3 DNA is TGTGCCAGCAGTTTATTGGGAAACACCATATATTTT. Encoded protein: CASSLLGNTIYF.

This clonotype was detected many times. V usage is TRBV27 and J usage is TRBJ1-1; TRBD1 aligns across 7 bases. With 2 bases clipped from V and 4 bases from J, the junction kept 4 bases outside the gene matches. Germline CDR1 reads MNHEY; CDR2 reads SMNVEV (reference sequence). The CDR3 loop spans 14 amino acids. CDR3 region: CASSLISGGTEAFF. For the CDR3, the DNA is TGTGCCAGCAGTTTAATTTCAGGGGGCACTGAAGCTTTCTTT.

This clonotype was observed at least ten times. This chain links TRBV12-3 or TRBV12-4 with TRBJ2-3; no clear D. The length of the CDR3 is 12 residues. V lost 7 bases and J 4 bases, leaving 9 bases between the germline ends. CDR3 coding DNA: TGTGCCAGCACCCTTTGGGCAGATACGCAGTATTTT. It yields the protein CASTLWADTQYF.